This T cell receptor (beta chain) was sequenced during a study of TIL therapy for anti-PD-1-resistant metastatic lung cancer. Study at large: By whole-exome sequencing, median non-synonymous tumor mutation burden was around 1.5 mutations per megabase.

The time point is: pre-treatment sample, taken before nivolumab and TIL therapy. Pleural nodules or supraclavicular lymph nodes made up most of the excised metastases sampled. Sequencing used immunoSEQ v3. Here immunoSEQ multiplex PCR was the method, and the copy in TCRdb shows in-frame clones only, minus some. The data contain more than 90,000 clones, about three fifths of them singletons. The CDR3 spans 14 residues. Germline values: CDR1 MNHEY, CDR2 SMNVEV (reference sequence). With 3 bases removed from V and 3 bases from J, the gap between germline ends came to 11 bases. The sample was tumor tissue, taken at baseline. The receptor was isolated from a person aged 30 to 80 with non-small cell lung cancer. The genes are TRBV27 and TRBJ1-2; no clear D gene. The CDR3 loop is CASSLNRQDYGYTF. For the CDR3, the DNA is TGTGCCAGCAGTTTGAATCGGCAGGACTATGGCTACACCTTC.